What follows are 26 T cell receptor beta chains derived from one specimen sequenced in a study of T cells in Graves' hyperthyroidism and ophthalmopathy. Amplified regions were TCR beta CDR3 sequences from RNA transcripts. HTBI primers were employed in a first-round RT-PCR of the TCR CDR3. TCRdb reprocessed the multiplex PCR reads via MiXCR and lists one record per CDR3 protein. The sample includes more than 600,000 distinct CDR3 sequences, less than 20% of them seen just once. The sample comprised blood. Every receptor here comes from a man between 18 and 29 years old with Graves' hyperthyroidism.

Notes on this clonotype: This sequence may be a read error, since a much larger clone differs from it by one base. This sequence joins TRBV2 and TRBJ1-3; D is unresolved. Germline V lookup: CDR1 SNHLY, CDR2 FYNNEI. Trimming removed 10 bases from V and 0 bases from J, with 13 bases in between. The CDR3 spans 14 residues. The CDR3 DNA reads TGTGCCACCACCTACGCAACCTCTGGAAACACCATATATTTT. Protein: CATTYATSGNTIYF.

This clonotype came up many times. This rearrangement joins TRBV6-2 or TRBV6-3 to TRBJ2-1, with 9 bases identical to TRBD1. Losses at the gene ends were 7 bases for V and 7 bases for J; bases not matched to a gene: 8. This CDR3 comprises 14 residues. CDR1 MNHEY and CDR2 SVGEGT come from the germline V gene. CDR3 nucleotide sequence: TGTGCCAGCAAGGGGGACAGGGCCTGGAATGAGCAGTTCTTC. Its protein product is CASKGDRAWNEQFF.

As to this clonotype: At one boundary the junction diverges from the germline segment, which might be a read error. The rearrangement joins TRBV15 to TRBJ1-3, with 9 nucleotides matching TRBD1. The germline gives CDR1 LNHNV, CDR2 YYDKDF (reference sequence). There are 16 residues in the CDR3. The CDR3 coding sequence is TGTGCCACCAGCAGATCGGGGACAGGGCAGGGAAACACCATACATTTT. Its translation: CATSRSGTGQGNTIHF.

The gene calls are TRBV28 and TRBJ2-3; 14 positions match TRBD2. CDR1 and CDR2 (germline): MDHEN, SYDVKM. This CDR3 region has 20 residues. Germline trimming cut 4 bases from V and 1 base from J; bases unmatched to any gene: 13. CDR3 in amino acids: CASSSWERTSGRWGTDTQYF. The DNA of the CDR3 is TGTGCCAGCAGTTCCTGGGAAAGGACTAGCGGGAGGTGGGGCACAGATACGCAGTATTTT.

The gene calls are TRBV28 and TRBJ2-7; 9 bases are shared with TRBD1. Germline loops: CDR1 MDHEN, CDR2 SYDVKM. CDR3 length equals 15 residues. Unmatched junction bases numbered 5, after V lost 1 base and J lost 4 bases. CDR3 residues: CASSLSGTGRYEQYF. Here the CDR3 DNA reads TGTGCCAGCAGTTTATCCGGGACAGGGCGATACGAGCAGTACTTC. Supplemented by reference TRBV28 and TRBJ2-7, the full variable domain reads DVKVTQSSRYLVKRTGEKVFLECVQDMDHENMFWYRQDPGLGLRLIYFSYDVKMKEKGDIPEGYSVSREKKERFSLILESASTNQTSMYLCASSLSGTGRYEQYFGPGTRLTVT.

The chain employs TRBV15 and TRBJ1-4; the match to TRBD1 covers 8 bases. The CDR3 extends over 13 amino acids. Trimming at V came to 8 bases and at J to 8 bases, leaving 7 bases not matched to a gene. Germline assignment: CDR1 LNHNV and CDR2 YYDKDF (reference sequence). In DNA, the CDR3 is TGTGCCACCTCGGACAGGGATGGGGAAAAACTGTTTTTT. It translates to CATSDRDGEKLFF. The whole variable domain, remainder taken from reference TRBV15 and TRBJ1-4, is DAMVIQNPRYQVTQFGKPVTLSCSQTLNHNVMYWYQQKSSQAPKLLFHYYDKDFNNEADTPDNFQSRRPNTSFCFLDIRSPGLGDTAMYLCATSDRDGEKLFFGSGTQLSVL.

This clonotype was found a few times. J is TRBJ1-2 and V is TRBV2; 7 nucleotides agree with TRBD1. This CDR3 comprises 16 residues. The trim removed 6 bases at V and 2 bases at J, leaving 12 bases unmatched. In germline, CDR1 is SNHLY, CDR2 FYNNEI. The CDR3 here is CASRKEGAIRNYGYTF. DNA for the CDR3: TGTGCCAGCAGGAAGGAGGGGGCGATCCGAAACTATGGCTACACCTTC.

In this sample, this clonotype turned up a few times. The chain has TRBV5-6 and TRBJ1-5; D gene ambiguous. The germline CDR1 and CDR2 sequences are SGHDT and YYEEEE. Trimming pared 4 bases from V and 3 bases from J, leaving 14 bases between. The CDR3 runs to 15 residues. CDR3 region: CASSRGGLLNQPQHF. In nucleotides, the CDR3 is TGTGCCAGCAGCCGAGGCGGGCTGCTCAATCAGCCCCAGCATTTT.

The chain has TRBV4-1 and TRBJ1-5; 8 bases match TRBD1. The CDR3 consists of 15 residues. Trimming at V came to 0 bases and at J to 7 bases, leaving 5 bases not matched to a gene. The germline gives CDR1 MGHRA, CDR2 YSYEKL. As DNA, the CDR3 is TGCGCCAGCAGCCAAGATGACAGGGGAGGACAGCCCCAGCATTTT. Amino acid sequence: CASSQDDRGGQPQHF.

This clonotype was seen repeatedly, ten times or more. The chain's CDR3 is CASSSDRGFNEQFF. CDR3 nucleotides: TGTGCCAGCAGCTCGGACAGGGGTTTCAATGAGCAGTTCTTC. This rearrangement joins TRBV11-1 to TRBJ2-1, with 9 positions matching TRBD1. The CDR3 covers 14 residues. Germline CDR1 reads SGHAT; CDR2 reads FQDESV (reference sequence). The J segment lost 6 bases and the V segment lost 4 bases, leaving 4 bases of the junction unmatched.

This clonotype was recorded a few times. The J gene is TRBJ2-1, the V gene TRBV4-2, with 8 bases that match TRBD2. Germline V lookup: CDR1 LGHNA, CDR2 YNFKEQ. The CDR3 extends over 14 amino acids. The junction had 11 bases not matched to a gene; V was cut back by 8 bases and J by 8 bases. CDR3 in DNA: TGTGCCAGCGGGACGACTAGCGTGGAGGATGAGCAGTTCTTC. Its translation: CASGTTSVEDEQFF.

The rearrangement links TRBV2 to TRBJ2-4; D is ambiguous. Germline lookup yields CDR1 SNHLY and CDR2 FYNNEI. V lost 4 bases and J lost 1, with 5 bases in between. This CDR3 spans 13 amino acids. The CDR3 region is CASSAVAKNIQYF. The CDR3 DNA follows: TGTGCCAGCAGTGCCGTGGCCAAAAACATTCAGTACTTC.

This clonotype appeared many times. The CDR3 is CASRETYYEQYF. CDR3 DNA: TGTGCCAGCCGGGAGACCTACTACGAGCAGTACTTC. The gene calls are TRBV2 and TRBJ2-7; possible D gene TRBD2, 6 bases. The germline gives CDR1 SNHLY, CDR2 FYNNEI. The CDR3 covers 12 residues. The V end lost 8 bases, the J end lost 3 bases, and 11 bases lay between the germline ends.

The chain uses TRBV9 and TRBJ1-5; no definite D call. CDR3 length equals 14 residues. V lost 0 bases and J 8 bases, leaving 12 bases between the germline ends. The germline gives CDR1 SGDLS, CDR2 YYNGEE. CDR3 sequence reads: CASSVEAGMEPQHF. The CDR3 region has the DNA TGTGCCAGCAGCGTAGAGGCGGGGATGGAGCCCCAGCATTTT.

The rearrangement uses TRBV7-9 and TRBJ2-7; D might be TRBD1 or TRBD2, each matching 5 bases. Germline CDR1 SEHNR, CDR2 FQNEAQ (reference sequence). V was shortened by 5 bases and J by 2 bases, with 16 bases between the two germline ends. The CDR3 spans 15 residues. CDR3 DNA sequence: TGTGCCAGCAGCGATACCGGGACGGCGACCTACGAGCAGTACTTC. Amino acids: CASSDTGTATYEQYF.

This chain uses TRBV5-1 with TRBJ2-3; 11 bases are a match to TRBD2. This CDR3 is 18 amino acids long. CDR1 SGHRS and CDR2 YFSETQ come from the germline V gene. V was pared by 0 bases and J by 2 bases, with 8 bases of the junction left unmatched. The chain's CDR3 is CASSLGLAGGQNTDTQYF. DNA of the CDR3: TGCGCCAGCAGCTTGGGGCTAGCGGGAGGCCAAAACACAGATACGCAGTATTTT.

This clonotype was seen many times. V gene TRBV11-3 combines with J gene TRBJ2-7; D gene unclear. CDR3 size: 16 residues. V lost 1 base to trimming and J lost 3 bases, with 16 bases between them. Germline V lookup: CDR1 SGHNT, CDR2 YENEEA. CDR3 coding DNA: TGTGCCAGCAGCTTAGGACCTTCGGAGTCCCTCTACGAGCAGTACTTC. Translating gives CASSLGPSESLYEQYF.

The table lists this clonotype with a few counts. The V and J genes are TRBV19 and TRBJ2-1, with TRBD1 as a possible D gene (6 bases). Germline CDR1 and CDR2: LNHDA and SQIVND (reference sequence). V dropped 4 bases and J dropped 4 bases, with 17 bases sitting between them. There are 16 residues in the CDR3. CDR3 loop: CASSTELAGEYNEQFF. For the CDR3, the DNA is TGTGCCAGTAGTACAGAACTGGCAGGGGAATACAATGAGCAGTTCTTC.

The CDR3 nucleotides are TGCAGTGCTAGAGATTATAGGCTCAGCTCTGGAAACACCATATATTTT. Its translation is CSARDYRLSSGNTIYF. The chain links TRBV20-1 to TRBJ1-3; D ambiguous. V was trimmed by 0 bases and J by 0 bases, leaving 12 bases between them. This CDR3 contains 16 residues. Germline CDR1 and CDR2: DFQATT and SNEGSKA (reference sequence).

This clonotype was seen only a few times. The CDR3 here is CASSPGTGATEAFF. The CDR3 coding sequence is TGTGCCAGCAGCCCCGGGACAGGGGCCACTGAAGCTTTCTTT. The rearrangement joins TRBV7-9 to TRBJ1-1; 10 bases fit TRBD1. The CDR3 loop spans 14 amino acids. Germline assignment: CDR1 SEHNR and CDR2 FQNEAQ (reference sequence). Trimming removed 5 bases from V and 4 bases from J; junction bases left unmatched: 4.

V and J are TRBV12-3 or TRBV12-4 and TRBJ2-3; 14 bases match TRBD2. V was pared by 4 bases and J by 2 bases, with 5 bases of the junction left unmatched. The CDR3 runs to 17 residues. CDR3 in DNA: TGTGCCAGCAGTTCAGGGACTAGCGGGGGATTCACAGATACGCAGTATTTT. Translation: CASSSGTSGGFTDTQYF.

The CDR3 DNA follows: TGTGCCATCAGTGACCCGAGGGGGGGTTTAGGTCAGCCCCAGCATTTT. This sequence encodes CAISDPRGGLGQPQHF. This chain connects TRBV10-3 to TRBJ1-5; a weak D match, TRBD1 (6 bases). The CDR3 spans 16 residues. Germline values: CDR1 ENHRY, CDR2 SYGVKD. V was clipped by 3 bases and J by 6 bases, with 18 bases between them.

This clonotype showed up just a few times. The chain joins TRBV28 to TRBJ2-1; no firm D call. V was pared by 10 bases and J by 0 bases, with 10 bases between. Germline CDR1 is MDHEN and CDR2 is SYDVKM. CDR3 length: 13 amino acids. In DNA, the CDR3 is TGTGCCATCCTGGACCACTCCTACAATGAGCAGTTCTTC. Its translation is CAILDHSYNEQFF.

This clonotype came up a few times. The J gene is TRBJ2-1, the V gene TRBV10-3; D remains unclear. CDR1 is ENHRY and CDR2 is SYGVKD in the germline V gene. The V gene lost 4 bases and the J gene lost 2 bases, with 15 bases spanning the gap. CDR3 length: 16 residues. Written as DNA, the CDR3 is TGTGCCATCAGTGCGAAAGATAGGAGCCCCTACAATGAGCAGTTCTTC. It encodes CAISAKDRSPYNEQFF.

V is TRBV27 and J is TRBJ2-5; 9 bases fit TRBD1. Germline CDR1 is MNHEY and CDR2 is SMNVEV (reference sequence). The CDR3 sequence is 15 residues long. V gave up 5 bases and J gave up 1 base; unmatched junction bases: 5. DNA of the CDR3: TGTGCCAGCAGTCCGGGGACAGGGACCCAAGAGACCCAGTACTTC. The encoded protein is CASSPGTGTQETQYF.

The chain carries TRBV12-5 and TRBJ2-1; D may be TRBD2 (6 bases). V lost 3 bases and J 5 bases, leaving 11 bases between the germline ends. CDR3 length: 14 amino acids. Looked up from germline, CDR1 is LGHNT and CDR2 is FRNRAP. The CDR3 nucleotides read TGTGCTAGTGGTTTAGGAGGGGCCGACAATGAGCAGTTCTTC. Translation: CASGLGGADNEQFF. Drawing the rest from reference TRBV12-5 and TRBJ2-1, the complete variable domain is DARVTQTPRHKVTEMGQEVTMRCQPILGHNTVFWYRQTMMQGLELLAYFRNRAPLDDSGMPKDRFSAEMPDATLATLKIQPSEPRDSAVYFCASGLGGADNEQFFGPGTRLTVL.